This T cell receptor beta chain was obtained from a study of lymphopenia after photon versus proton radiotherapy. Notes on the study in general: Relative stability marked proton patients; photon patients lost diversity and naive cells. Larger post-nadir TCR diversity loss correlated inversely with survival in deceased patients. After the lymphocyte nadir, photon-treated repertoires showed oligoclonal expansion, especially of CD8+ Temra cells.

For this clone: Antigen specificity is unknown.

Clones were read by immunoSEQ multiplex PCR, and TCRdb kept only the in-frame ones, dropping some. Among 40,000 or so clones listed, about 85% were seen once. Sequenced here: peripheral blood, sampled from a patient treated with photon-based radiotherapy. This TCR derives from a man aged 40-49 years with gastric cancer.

This CDR3 reads CASSLGTPKTEAFF. Here the CDR3 DNA reads TGTGCCAGCAGCTTGGGGACACCTAAGACTGAAGCTTTCTTT. The rearrangement joins TRBV11-2 to TRBJ1-1; tentatively, D is TRBD1 (6 bases). Looked up from germline, CDR1 is SGHAT and CDR2 is FQNNGV. Trimming stripped 3 bases from V and 5 bases from J, with 13 bases between. This CDR3 has 14 amino acids.